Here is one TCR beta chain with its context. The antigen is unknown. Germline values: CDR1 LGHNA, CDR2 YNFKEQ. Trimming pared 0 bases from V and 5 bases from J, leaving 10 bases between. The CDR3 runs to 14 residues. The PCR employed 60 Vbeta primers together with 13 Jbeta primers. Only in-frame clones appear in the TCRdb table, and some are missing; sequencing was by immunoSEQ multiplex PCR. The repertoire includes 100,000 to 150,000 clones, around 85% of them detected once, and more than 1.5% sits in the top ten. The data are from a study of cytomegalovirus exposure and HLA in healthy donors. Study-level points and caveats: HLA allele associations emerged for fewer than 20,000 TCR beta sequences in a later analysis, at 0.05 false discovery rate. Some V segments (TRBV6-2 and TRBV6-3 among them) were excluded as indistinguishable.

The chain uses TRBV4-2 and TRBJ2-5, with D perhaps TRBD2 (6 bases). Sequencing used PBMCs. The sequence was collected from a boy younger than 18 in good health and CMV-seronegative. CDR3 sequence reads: CASSQDSGEETQYF. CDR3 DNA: TGTGCCAGCAGCCAAGATTCGGGGGAGGAGACCCAGTACTTC.